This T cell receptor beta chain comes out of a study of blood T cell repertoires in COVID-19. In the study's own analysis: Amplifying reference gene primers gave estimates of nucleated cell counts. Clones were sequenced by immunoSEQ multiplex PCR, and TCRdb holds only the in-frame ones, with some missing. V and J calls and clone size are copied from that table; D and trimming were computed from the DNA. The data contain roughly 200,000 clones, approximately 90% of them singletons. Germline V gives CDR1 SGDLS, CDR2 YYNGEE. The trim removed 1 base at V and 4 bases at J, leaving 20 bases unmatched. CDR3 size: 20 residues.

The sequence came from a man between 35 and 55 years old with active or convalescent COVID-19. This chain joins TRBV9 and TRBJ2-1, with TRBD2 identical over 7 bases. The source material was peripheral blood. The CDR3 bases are TGTGCCAGCAGCGTACAAACTAGCAATCCCCAAGGGAGGGTTTACAATGAGCAGTTCTTC. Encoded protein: CASSVQTSNPQGRVYNEQFF.